One sample yielded the 8 T cell receptor beta chains listed below, sequenced in a study of blood T cell repertoires in COVID-19. Generated by immunoSEQ multiplex PCR, the TCRdb table keeps only in-frame clones and is missing some. Among tens of thousands of clones, more than 65% were seen once, and the ten largest hold 5.6%. The sample was peripheral blood. These receptor sequences come from a woman aged 60-75 years with acute or convalescent COVID-19.

V and J are TRBV5-1 and TRBJ1-5; a possible D gene is TRBD1 (6 bases). V lost 0 bases, J lost 7 bases, and 14 bases lay in between. Germline V lookup: CDR1 SGHRS, CDR2 YFSETQ. The length of the CDR3 is 15 residues. CDR3 region: CASSLDVAGEQPQHF. In DNA, the CDR3 is TGCGCCAGCAGCTTGGATGTGGCAGGGGAGCAGCCCCAGCATTTT.

This rearrangement joins TRBV29-1 to TRBJ2-3; 10 nucleotides agree with TRBD2. This CDR3 region has 15 residues. In germline, CDR1 is SQVTM, CDR2 ANQGSEA. J lost 1 base, V lost 4 bases, and 5 bases had no gene match. Here the CDR3 DNA reads TGCAGCGTTGCAAGAGGGACTAGCGGCACAGATACGCAGTATTTT. Amino acids: CSVARGTSGTDTQYF.

The chain employs TRBV2 and TRBJ2-7, with TRBD1 identical over 8 bases. Looked up from germline, CDR1 is SNHLY and CDR2 is FYNNEI. The CDR3 is 15 residues long. V lost 1 base and J lost 9; bases outside the gene matches: 11. CDR3 in amino acids: CASSEELGQGKVQYF. The CDR3 DNA sequence: TGTGCCAGCAGTGAAGAACTCGGACAGGGTAAGGTGCAGTACTTC.

V usage is TRBV14 and J usage is TRBJ2-3, with 9 bases matching TRBD1. CDR3 length: 17 amino acids. CDR1 is SGHDN, CDR2 FVKESK, per germline. Trimming at V came to 0 bases and at J to 2 bases, leaving 6 bases not matched to a gene. The CDR3 region has the DNA TGTGCCAGCAGCCAAGACTTCGGGACAGGGTACACAGATACGCAGTATTTT. Translating it yields CASSQDFGTGYTDTQYF.

The chain is built from TRBV19 and TRBJ2-3; D possibly corresponds to TRBD1 (6 bases). Per the germline V gene, CDR1 is LNHDA and CDR2 is SQIVND (reference sequence). V lost 3 bases to trimming and J lost 4 bases, with 11 bases between them. The CDR3 is made up of 14 amino acids. The CDR3 region has the DNA TGTGCCAGTAGTATTTATGCAGGGGCAGATACGCAGTATTTT. Its translation: CASSIYAGADTQYF.

The chain carries TRBV6-6 and TRBJ1-4; TRBD1 matches at 8 bases. Germline trimming cut 2 bases from V and 7 bases from J; bases unmatched to any gene: 3. Germline CDR1 is MNHNY and CDR2 is SVGAGI (reference sequence). The CDR3 extends over 14 amino acids. The chain's CDR3 is CASSYPDRVEKLFF. As DNA, the CDR3 is TGTGCCAGCAGTTACCCGGACAGGGTTGAAAAACTGTTTTTT.

The rearrangement links TRBV11-1 to TRBJ2-2; D is possibly TRBD2 (7 bases). CDR1 and CDR2 (germline): SGHAT, FQDESV (reference sequence). V shed 4 bases and J shed 3 bases, with 15 bases lying between them. The CDR3 totals 16 residues. CDR3 DNA: TGTGCCAGCAGCTCCCCGGGGGGCTGGGACACCGGGGAGCTGTTTTTT. Translating gives CASSSPGGWDTGELFF.

The chain has TRBV7-2 and TRBJ1-3; 8 bases align to TRBD1. The CDR3 loop spans 14 amino acids. After removal of 5 bases from V and 2 bases from J, the junction contained 2 bases not matched to a gene. CDR1 SGHTA and CDR2 FQGNSA come from the germline V gene. CDR3 sequence reads: CASSKDRAGNTIYF. The CDR3, as DNA: TGTGCCAGCAGCAAGGACAGGGCTGGAAACACCATATATTTT.